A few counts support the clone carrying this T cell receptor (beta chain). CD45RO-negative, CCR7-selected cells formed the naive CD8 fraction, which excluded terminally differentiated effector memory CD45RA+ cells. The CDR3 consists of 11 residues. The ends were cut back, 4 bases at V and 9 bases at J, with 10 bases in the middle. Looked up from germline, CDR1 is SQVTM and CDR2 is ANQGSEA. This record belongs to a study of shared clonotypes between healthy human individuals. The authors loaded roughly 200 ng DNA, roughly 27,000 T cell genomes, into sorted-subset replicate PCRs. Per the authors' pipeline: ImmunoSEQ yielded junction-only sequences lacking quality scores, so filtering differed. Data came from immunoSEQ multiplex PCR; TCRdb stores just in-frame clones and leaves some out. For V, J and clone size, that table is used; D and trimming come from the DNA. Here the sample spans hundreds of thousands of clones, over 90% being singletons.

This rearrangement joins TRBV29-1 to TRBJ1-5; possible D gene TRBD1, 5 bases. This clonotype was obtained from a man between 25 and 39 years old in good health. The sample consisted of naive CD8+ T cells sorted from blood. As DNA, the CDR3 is TGCAGCGTTGGGGACGGGGGGCCCCAGCATTTT. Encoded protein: CSVGDGGPQHF.